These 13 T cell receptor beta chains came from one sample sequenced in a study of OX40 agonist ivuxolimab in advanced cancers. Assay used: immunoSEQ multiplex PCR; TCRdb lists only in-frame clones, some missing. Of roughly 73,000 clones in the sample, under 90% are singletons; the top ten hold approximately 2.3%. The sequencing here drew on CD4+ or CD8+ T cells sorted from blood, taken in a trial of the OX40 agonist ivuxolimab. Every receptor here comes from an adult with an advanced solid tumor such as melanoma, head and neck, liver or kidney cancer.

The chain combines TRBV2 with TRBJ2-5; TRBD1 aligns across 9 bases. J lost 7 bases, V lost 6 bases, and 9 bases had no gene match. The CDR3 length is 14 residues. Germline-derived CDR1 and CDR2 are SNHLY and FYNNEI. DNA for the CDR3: TGTGCCAGCAGCTCTTTGACAGGGGGTCCGACCCAGTACTTC. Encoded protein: CASSSLTGGPTQYF. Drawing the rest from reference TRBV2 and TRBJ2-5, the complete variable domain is EPEVTQTPSHQVTQMGQEVILRCVPISNHLYFYWYRQILGQKVEFLVSFYNNEISEKSEIFDDQFSVERPDGSNFTLKIRSTKLEDSAMYFCASSSLTGGPTQYFGPGTRLLVL.

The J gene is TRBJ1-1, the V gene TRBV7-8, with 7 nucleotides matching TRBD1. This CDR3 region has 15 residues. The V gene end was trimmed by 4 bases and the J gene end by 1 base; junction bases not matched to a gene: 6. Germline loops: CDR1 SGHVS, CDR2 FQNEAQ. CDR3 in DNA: TGTGCCAGCAGCTGGAGGGGGCGCGAGAACACTGAAGCTTTCTTT. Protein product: CASSWRGRENTEAFF.

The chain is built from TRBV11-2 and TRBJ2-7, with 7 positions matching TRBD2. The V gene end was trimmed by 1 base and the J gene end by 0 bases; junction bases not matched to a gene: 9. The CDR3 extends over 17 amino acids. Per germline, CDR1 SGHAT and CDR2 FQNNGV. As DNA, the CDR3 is TGTGCCAGCAGCTTAGTAATCGCGGGGGTTATCTCCTACGAGCAGTACTTC. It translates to CASSLVIAGVISYEQYF.

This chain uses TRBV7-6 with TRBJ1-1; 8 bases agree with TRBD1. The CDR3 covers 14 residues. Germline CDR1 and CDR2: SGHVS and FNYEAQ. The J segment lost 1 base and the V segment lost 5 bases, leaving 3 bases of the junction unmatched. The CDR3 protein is CASSPGQGNTEAFF. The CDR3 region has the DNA TGTGCCAGCAGCCCAGGACAGGGGAACACTGAAGCTTTCTTT.

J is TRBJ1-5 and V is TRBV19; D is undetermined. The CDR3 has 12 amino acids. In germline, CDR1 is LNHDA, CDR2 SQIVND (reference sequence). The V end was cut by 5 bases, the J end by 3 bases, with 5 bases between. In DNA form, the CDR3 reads TGTGCCAGTAGTTACCACAATCAGCCCCAGCATTTT. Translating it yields CASSYHNQPQHF.

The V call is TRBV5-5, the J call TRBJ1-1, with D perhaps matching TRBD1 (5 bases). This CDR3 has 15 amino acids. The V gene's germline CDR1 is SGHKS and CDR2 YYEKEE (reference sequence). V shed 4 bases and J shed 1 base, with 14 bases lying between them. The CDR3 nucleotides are TGTGCCAGCAGCGCCCATGGGGCCGCGAACACTGAAGCTTTCTTT. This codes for CASSAHGAANTEAFF.

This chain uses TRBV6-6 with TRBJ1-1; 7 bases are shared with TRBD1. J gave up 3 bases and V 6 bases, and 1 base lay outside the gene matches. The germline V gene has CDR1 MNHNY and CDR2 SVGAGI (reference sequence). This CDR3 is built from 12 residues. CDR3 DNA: TGTGCCAGCAGGACAGGGTACACTGAAGCTTTCTTT. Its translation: CASRTGYTEAFF.

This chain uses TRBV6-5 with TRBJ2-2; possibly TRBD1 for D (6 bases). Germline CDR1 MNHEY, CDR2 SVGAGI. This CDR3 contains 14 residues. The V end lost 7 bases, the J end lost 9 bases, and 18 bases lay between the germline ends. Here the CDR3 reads CASNTYRENRELFF. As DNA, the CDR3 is TGTGCCAGCAACACTTACAGGGAAAACCGGGAGCTGTTTTTT.

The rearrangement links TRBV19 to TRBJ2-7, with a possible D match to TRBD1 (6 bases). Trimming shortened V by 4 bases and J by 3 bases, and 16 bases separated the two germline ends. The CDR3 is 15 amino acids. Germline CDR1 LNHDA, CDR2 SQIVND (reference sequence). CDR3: CASSTSGTFSYEQYF. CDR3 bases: TGTGCCAGTAGTACTTCCGGGACATTCAGCTACGAGCAGTACTTC.

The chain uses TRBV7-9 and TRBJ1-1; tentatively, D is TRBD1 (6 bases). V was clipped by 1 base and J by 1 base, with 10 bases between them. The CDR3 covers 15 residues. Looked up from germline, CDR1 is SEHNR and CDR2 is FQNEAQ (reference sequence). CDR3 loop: CASSLEGGTNTEAFF. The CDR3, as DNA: TGTGCCAGCAGCTTAGAAGGGGGGACGAACACTGAAGCTTTCTTT.

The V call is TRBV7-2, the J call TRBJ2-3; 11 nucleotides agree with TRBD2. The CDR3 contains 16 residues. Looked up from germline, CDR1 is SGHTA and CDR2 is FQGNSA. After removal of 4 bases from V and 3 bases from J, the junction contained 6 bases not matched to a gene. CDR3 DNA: TGTGCCAGCAGCTACAAGGGGACTAGCGGTACAGATACGCAGTATTTT. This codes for CASSYKGTSGTDTQYF.

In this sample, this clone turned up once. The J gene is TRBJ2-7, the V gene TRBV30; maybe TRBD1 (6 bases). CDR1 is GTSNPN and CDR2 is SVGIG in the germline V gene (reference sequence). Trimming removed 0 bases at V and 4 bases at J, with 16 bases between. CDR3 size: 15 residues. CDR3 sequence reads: CAWSVWWQGRYEQYF. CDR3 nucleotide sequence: TGTGCCTGGAGTGTATGGTGGCAGGGGCGTTACGAGCAGTACTTC.

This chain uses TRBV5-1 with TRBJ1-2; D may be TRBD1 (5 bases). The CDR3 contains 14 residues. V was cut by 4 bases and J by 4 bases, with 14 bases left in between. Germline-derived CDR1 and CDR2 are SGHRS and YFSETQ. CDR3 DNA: TGCGCCAGCAGCGACCCGGGACGGACCTATGGCTACACCTTC. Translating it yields CASSDPGRTYGYTF.